Sequencing of this T cell receptor (beta chain) was carried out in a study of human T cells and chemical hapten exposure. Study background: Small volume differences among pooled libraries mainly caused per-sample TCR yield variation.

This clonotype was counted only a few times. V was pared by 0 bases and J by 2 bases, with 9 bases between. The CDR3 runs to 15 residues. Germline CDR1 is KGHSH and CDR2 is LQKENI. Regarding time point: patch test 2, 6 weeks after DPC sensitization. Treatment in this sample: therapeutic diphenylcyclopropenone sensitization with weekly scalp DPC. The library gave individual cDNA molecules unique molecular identifiers. TCRdb redid the calling of the RACE reads with MiXCR, one entry per CDR3 protein. The sample shows about 80,000 distinct CDR3 sequences, about a tenth of them seen only once. Sequenced material: whole blood, taken in connection with sensitization to the hapten diphenylcyclopropenone (DPC). V usage is TRBV18 and J usage is TRBJ2-3; D unresolved. The sequence came from a woman in her twenties or thirties with alopecia areata. Some clones in this sample may be carry-over from other donors' samples. In DNA form, the CDR3 reads TGTGCCAGCTCACCACCGGTCGCGTACACAGATACGCAGTATTTT. Residues: CASSPPVAYTDTQYF.